A selection of T cell receptor beta chains follows, all from one sample in a study of blood T cells in healthy people across ages. TCRdb re-derived calls from the 5' RACE reads in MiXCR, one entry per CDR3 protein. The table includes about 650,000 distinct CDR3 sequences, roughly 32% detected once. The specimen sequenced was blood. These receptor sequences come from a woman aged 80 or older in good health. Each CDR3 is given with its conserved first and last residue. Each record gives: V gene, J gene, D gene, clone size, CDR3 protein, CDR3 DNA. D genes are given only for firm matches. Rows may omit the clone size; those that give it use once, few, many or a size class.

V: TRBV10-3; J: TRBJ2-1; D: TRBD2; size: many; CDR3: CAISVVGTINNEQFF; DNA: TGTGCCATCAGTGTCGTAGGGACTATTAACAATGAGCAGTTCTTC
V: TRBV9; J: TRBJ1-3; D: -; size: -; CDR3: CASSVELWPDSGNTIYF; DNA: TGTGCCAGCAGCGTAGAATTGTGGCCGGACTCTGGAAACACCATATATTTT
V: TRBV7-2; J: TRBJ2-4; D: -; size: -; CDR3: CASSFKPGVAKNIQYF; DNA: TGTGCCAGCAGCTTCAAGCCTGGGGTAGCCAAAAACATTCAGTACTTC
V: TRBV25-1; J: TRBJ2-7; D: -; size: few; CDR3: CASSEDTYEQYF; DNA: TGTGCCAGCAGTGAGGACACCTACGAGCAGTACTTC
V: TRBV6-5; J: TRBJ2-1; D: TRBD1; size: many; CDR3: CASSGTGNWQFF; DNA: TGTGCCAGCAGTGGGACAGGGAATTGGCAGTTCTTC
V: TRBV5-1; J: TRBJ2-1; D: -; size: many; CDR3: CASSLLQTAEQFF; DNA: TGCGCCAGCAGCTTGTTGCAGACCGCTGAGCAGTTCTTC
V: TRBV29-1; J: TRBJ2-5; D: -; size: few; CDR3: CSVELATGQYF; DNA: TGCAGCGTGGAGTTAGCAACTGGGCAGTACTTC
V: TRBV20-1; J: TRBJ2-7; D: TRBD2; size: -; CDR3: CSARDPLERDYEQYF; DNA: TGCAGTGCTAGAGATCCATTAGAGCGGGACTACGAGCAGTACTTC
V: TRBV4-3; J: TRBJ2-7; D: -; size: -; CDR3: CASSQTRGAVLEQYF; DNA: TGCGCCAGCAGCCAAACAAGAGGGGCGGTGCTCGAGCAGTACTTC
V: TRBV12-3/TRBV12-4; J: TRBJ2-3; D: TRBD2; size: once; CDR3: CASSLAGGVTDMQYF; DNA: TGTGCCAGCAGTTTAGCGGGGGGGGTGACAGATATGCAGTATTTT
V: TRBV5-1; J: TRBJ2-1; D: TRBD2; size: many; CDR3: CASSLEGLAGGREQFF; DNA: TGCGCCAGCAGCTTGGAAGGACTAGCGGGGGGTCGTGAGCAGTTCTTC
V: TRBV2; J: TRBJ2-2; D: -; size: few; CDR3: CASNLEGGTGELFF; DNA: TGTGCCAGCAATCTAGAAGGGGGAACCGGGGAGCTGTTTTTT
V: TRBV10-3; J: TRBJ2-1; D: -; size: many; CDR3: CAISEGVGSYNEQFF; DNA: TGTGCCATCAGTGAAGGGGTAGGGTCCTACAATGAGCAGTTCTTC
V: TRBV7-9; J: TRBJ2-1; D: TRBD2; size: -; CDR3: CTSSSESGGAKNEQFF; DNA: TGTACCAGCAGCTCCGAGAGCGGGGGGGCCAAGAATGAGCAGTTCTTC
V: TRBV7-9; J: TRBJ2-3; D: -; size: many; CDR3: CASGIGDTQYF; DNA: TGTGCCAGCGGAATCGGTGATACGCAGTATTTT
V: TRBV27; J: TRBJ1-5; D: -; size: -; CDR3: CASSSLQEINQPQHF; DNA: TGTGCCAGCAGTTCTTTGCAGGAAATTAATCAGCCCCAGCATTTT
V: TRBV20-1; J: TRBJ2-7; D: -; size: -; CDR3: CSARVDPYEQYF; DNA: TGCAGTGCTAGAGTCGATCCGTACGAGCAGTACTTC
V: TRBV7-2; J: TRBJ1-1; D: TRBD1; size: -; CDR3: CASSLGTGGPMNTEAFF; DNA: TGTGCCAGCAGCTTAGGGACAGGGGGCCCCATGAACACTGAAGCTTTCTTT
V: TRBV30; J: TRBJ1-2; D: TRBD1; size: -; CDR3: CAWRPRQGIYGYTF; DNA: TGTGCCTGGCGCCCCCGACAGGGAATCTATGGCTACACCTTC
V: TRBV13; J: TRBJ2-1; D: TRBD1; size: few; CDR3: CAGSSGTGLGTQFF; DNA: TGTGCCGGCAGCTCCGGGACAGGCCTGGGGACCCAGTTCTTC
V: TRBV6-5; J: TRBJ2-1; D: TRBD2; size: once; CDR3: CASSCQSSGGAREQFF; DNA: TGTGCCAGCAGTTGCCAATCCAGCGGGGGGGCCCGGGAGCAGTTCTTC
V: TRBV6-2/TRBV6-3; J: TRBJ2-1; D: TRBD2; size: -; CDR3: CASSYIEGLAGSNEQFF; DNA: TGTGCCAGCAGTTATATTGAGGGACTAGCGGGATCCAATGAGCAGTTCTTC
V: TRBV6-5; J: TRBJ2-4; D: TRBD1; size: -; CDR3: CASSGTGQNIQYF; DNA: TGTGCCAGTTCTGGGACAGGTCAAAACATTCAGTACTTC
V: TRBV7-2; J: TRBJ1-2; D: TRBD1; size: many; CDR3: CASSVGTGLRYGYTF; DNA: TGTGCCAGCAGCGTAGGGACAGGACTTCGGTATGGCTACACCTTC
V: TRBV7-3; J: TRBJ2-3; D: TRBD1; size: many; CDR3: CASSLLAGGNTDTQYF; DNA: TGTGCCAGCAGCTTATTAGCAGGGGGAAACACAGATACGCAGTATTTT
V: TRBV5-1; J: TRBJ1-4; D: -; size: -; CDR3: CASSIEGLRDEKLFF; DNA: TGCGCCAGCAGTATCGAGGGTTTAAGAGATGAAAAACTGTTTTTT
V: TRBV5-6; J: TRBJ2-7; D: TRBD1; size: many; CDR3: CASSLVGQGAYEQYF; DNA: TGTGCCAGCAGCTTGGTGGGACAGGGAGCCTACGAGCAGTACTTC
V: TRBV5-1; J: TRBJ2-6; D: TRBD1; size: many; CDR3: CASSLNNLDRGSSGANVLTF; DNA: TGCGCCAGCAGCTTGAATAATCTGGACAGGGGAAGCTCTGGGGCCAACGTCCTGACTTTC
V: TRBV20-1; J: TRBJ2-5; D: TRBD2; size: -; CDR3: CSARDPRSGGVQETQYF; DNA: TGCAGTGCTAGAGACCCTCGGAGCGGGGGGGTTCAAGAGACCCAGTACTTC
V: TRBV20-1; J: TRBJ2-1; D: -; size: -; CDR3: CSARIQTWEYNEQFF; DNA: TGCAGTGCTAGAATCCAAACCTGGGAGTACAATGAGCAGTTCTTC
V: TRBV18; J: TRBJ2-7; D: -; size: many; CDR3: CASSLQGLNYEQYF; DNA: TGTGCCAGCTCACTGCAAGGTCTCAATTACGAGCAGTACTTC
V: TRBV6-5; J: TRBJ2-2; D: TRBD1; size: -; CDR3: CAGSSRTGAANTGELFF; DNA: TGTGCCGGCAGTTCCCGGACAGGAGCCGCGAACACCGGGGAGCTGTTTTTT
V: TRBV19; J: TRBJ2-3; D: TRBD2; size: many; CDR3: CASSILAGGETPARDTQYF; DNA: TGTGCCAGTAGTATACTAGCGGGGGGTGAAACCCCCGCGCGAGATACGCAGTATTTT
V: TRBV19; J: TRBJ2-3; D: -; size: -; CDR3: CASSIRRGITDTQYF; DNA: TGTGCCAGTAGTATAAGGCGGGGTATCACAGATACGCAGTATTTT
V: TRBV2; J: TRBJ2-6; D: -; size: -; CDR3: CASQGGSGANVLTF; DNA: TGTGCCAGCCAAGGGGGATCTGGGGCCAACGTCCTGACTTTC
V: TRBV18; J: TRBJ2-7; D: -; size: -; CDR3: CASSPGRQAGSYEQYF; DNA: TGTGCCAGCTCACCAGGCAGGCAGGCAGGCTCCTACGAGCAGTACTTC
V: TRBV12-3/TRBV12-4; J: TRBJ2-3; D: TRBD2; size: -; CDR3: CASTLAGGLSDTQYF; DNA: TGTGCCAGCACCCTAGCGGGGGGGCTTTCAGATACGCAGTATTTT
V: TRBV6-4; J: TRBJ2-5; D: TRBD1; size: many; CDR3: CASSEHRDRGGETQYF; DNA: TGTGCCAGCAGTGAACACCGGGACAGGGGAGGTGAGACCCAGTACTTC
V: TRBV3-1; J: TRBJ1-3; D: -; size: few; CDR3: CASSQDARSGNTIYF; DNA: TGTGCCAGCAGCCAAGATGCCAGGTCTGGAAACACCATATATTTT
V: TRBV28; J: TRBJ1-4; D: -; size: -; CDR3: CASSLYAEKLFF; DNA: TGTGCCAGCAGTTTATATGCTGAAAAACTGTTTTTT
V: TRBV29-1; J: TRBJ2-7; D: -; size: -; CDR3: CSVTDPVGEQYF; DNA: TGCAGCGTTACGGACCCTGTAGGGGAGCAGTACTTC
V: TRBV5-5; J: TRBJ2-3; D: TRBD1; size: many; CDR3: CASSLDRGSGADTQYF; DNA: TGTGCCAGCAGCTTGGACAGGGGGTCCGGTGCAGATACGCAGTATTTT
V: TRBV7-8; J: TRBJ1-4; D: TRBD1; size: many; CDR3: CASSLAPTGGRKLFF; DNA: TGTGCCAGCAGCTTAGCGCCGACAGGGGGCCGAAAACTGTTTTTT
V: TRBV4-3; J: TRBJ2-3; D: -; size: few; CDR3: CASSQDTLPTDTQYF; DNA: TGCGCCAGCAGCCAAGATACTCTACCTACAGATACGCAGTATTTT
V: TRBV5-5; J: TRBJ2-5; D: -; size: -; CDR3: CASSLGPQVLQETQYF; DNA: TGTGCCAGCAGCCTGGGACCCCAGGTGTTGCAAGAGACCCAGTACTTC
V: TRBV2; J: TRBJ2-7; D: -; size: many; CDR3: CASSEQGYEQYF; DNA: TGTGCCAGCAGTGAACAGGGCTACGAGCAGTACTTC
V: TRBV7-2; J: TRBJ2-7; D: -; size: -; CDR3: CASSLALLGEFYEQYF; DNA: TGTGCCAGCAGCTTAGCGCTGCTGGGAGAGTTCTACGAGCAGTACTTC
V: TRBV4-3; J: TRBJ2-1; D: -; size: many; CDR3: CASSQYIQGAEQFF; DNA: TGCGCCAGCAGCCAATATATACAGGGCGCTGAGCAGTTCTTC
V: TRBV4-3; J: TRBJ2-1; D: TRBD1; size: -; CDR3: CASSQEVRGLRNGQFF; DNA: TGCGCCAGCAGCCAAGAGGTCAGGGGGCTTCGGAATGGGCAGTTCTTC
V: TRBV28; J: TRBJ2-1; D: -; size: many; CDR3: CASSLLSGPDYNEQFF; DNA: TGTGCCAGCAGTTTATTGTCGGGGCCTGACTACAATGAGCAGTTCTTC
V: TRBV27; J: TRBJ2-5; D: -; size: -; CDR3: CASSFAGLETQYF; DNA: TGTGCCAGCAGTTTCGCGGGTTTGGAGACCCAGTACTTC
V: TRBV28; J: TRBJ1-3; D: TRBD1; size: -; CDR3: CASSSGQGAKSGNTIYF; DNA: TGTGCCAGCAGTTCGGGACAGGGGGCCAAATCTGGAAACACCATATATTTT
V: TRBV6-1; J: TRBJ2-3; D: -; size: -; CDR3: CASSVGTTTDTQYF; DNA: TGTGCCAGCAGTGTCGGGACAACCACAGATACGCAGTATTTT
V: TRBV7-2; J: TRBJ1-2; D: -; size: many; CDR3: CAVTASFNYGYTF; DNA: TGTGCCGTCACGGCGAGTTTTAACTATGGCTACACCTTC
V: TRBV27; J: TRBJ1-6; D: -; size: many; CDR3: CASSPALGGSPLHF; DNA: TGTGCCAGCAGTCCAGCTTTGGGAGGTTCACCCCTCCACTTT
V: TRBV5-1; J: TRBJ1-4; D: -; size: many; CDR3: CASSPQVATNEKLFF; DNA: TGCGCCAGCAGCCCACAGGTGGCAACTAATGAAAAACTGTTTTTT